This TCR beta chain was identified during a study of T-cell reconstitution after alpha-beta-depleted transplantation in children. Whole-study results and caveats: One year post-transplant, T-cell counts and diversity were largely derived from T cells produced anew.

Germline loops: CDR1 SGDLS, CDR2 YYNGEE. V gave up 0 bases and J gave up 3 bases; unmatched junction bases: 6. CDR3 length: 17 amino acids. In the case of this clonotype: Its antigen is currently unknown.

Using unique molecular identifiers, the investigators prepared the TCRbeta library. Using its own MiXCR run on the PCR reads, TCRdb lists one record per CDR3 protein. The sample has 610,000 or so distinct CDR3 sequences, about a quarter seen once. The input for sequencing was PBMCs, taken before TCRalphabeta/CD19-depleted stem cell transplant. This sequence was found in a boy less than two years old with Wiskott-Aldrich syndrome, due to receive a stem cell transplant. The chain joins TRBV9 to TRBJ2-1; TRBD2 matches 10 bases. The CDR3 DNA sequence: TGTGCCAGCAGCGTAGCCGTAGGGACTAGCGTCTACAATGAGCAGTTCTTC. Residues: CASSVAVGTSVYNEQFF.